The table lists the clone carrying this TCR beta chain with a few counts. The antigen is undetermined. This sample was taken from a study of T cells in Graves' hyperthyroidism and ophthalmopathy. The TCR beta CDR3 regions underwent amplification using RNA transcripts as the source. An initial round of RT-PCR targeting the TCR CDR3 relied on the HTBI primer set. Each CDR3 protein is one row after TCRdb ran MiXCR on the multiplex PCR reads. Of hundreds of thousands of distinct CDR3 sequences listed, over 35% are singletons. Findings of the study overall: In blood, most of the thyroid clonotypes expanded above 0.001 were also present.

This CDR3 comprises 12 residues. The V gene lost 2 bases and the J gene lost 4 bases, with 4 bases spanning the gap. CDR1 is KGHDR, CDR2 SFDVKD, per germline. The chain is built from TRBV24-1 and TRBJ2-5; the D is unclear. The material sequenced was blood. This clonotype was obtained from a man aged 18-30 years with Graves' hyperthyroidism. The CDR3 sequence: CATSDSTETQYF. The CDR3 DNA sequence: TGTGCCACCAGTGATTCCACAGAGACCCAGTACTTC.